This T cell receptor (beta chain) was retrieved from a study of Ad26.COV2.S vaccination and SARS-CoV-2 variants. About the study: By the intramuscular route, Ad26.COV2.S was given once, or twice 56 days apart. Study-level results: Analyses of TCR breadth and depth may have underestimated total T cell responses.

Germline trimming cut 5 bases from V and 10 bases from J; bases unmatched to any gene: 7. The CDR3 length is 15 residues. CDR1 LNHDA and CDR2 SQIVND come from the germline V gene (reference sequence). Documented treatment: about 20 received Ad26.COV2.S at low or high dose, single or two shots; five or six received placebo; per-sample allocation not given. The samples were gathered on day 63 after the first injection of vaccine or placebo. A Boston adult aged 18-55 years was the donor. Assay: immunoSEQ multiplex PCR; the TCRdb copy retains only in-frame clones and omits some. The data hold roughly 320,000 clones, with 70% to 90% observed a single time. This clone appeared once. The antigen is undetermined.

V gene TRBV19 combines with J gene TRBJ2-1, with 14 bases identical to TRBD2. The sequencing here drew on peripheral blood, taken in a trial of Ad26.COV2.S vaccine versus placebo. The origin of this receptor is a person aged 18-60 years who received the Ad26.COV2.S COVID-19 vaccine or a placebo. CDR3 residues: CASSGGTSGGPEQFF. The CDR3, as DNA: TGTGCCAGTAGTGGCGGGACTAGCGGGGGACCCGAGCAGTTCTTC. The whole variable domain, remainder taken from reference TRBV19 and TRBJ2-1, is DGGITQSPKYLFRKEGQNVTLSCEQNLNHDAMYWYRQDPGQGLRLIYYSQIVNDFQKGDIAEGYSVSREKKESFPLTVTSAQKNPTAFYLCASSGGTSGGPEQFFGPGTRLTVL.